This entry describes one TCR beta chain. The record originates from a study of cytomegalovirus exposure and HLA in healthy donors. The PCR was carried out with 60 Vbeta primers and 13 Jbeta primers. Per the original methods: An analysis that came later counted approximately 76 million unique TCR beta chains, approximately 10 million shared. Sequenced by immunoSEQ multiplex PCR; TCRdb stores in-frame clones only, minus some. That table furnishes V, J and clone size, whereas the DNA furnished D and trimming. The data show 150,000 to 200,000 clones, roughly 77% seen once. The material sequenced was PBMCs. This clonotype originated in a young woman in good health and CMV-seronegative.

Here the CDR3 reads CASSPPGESEQFF. CDR3 in DNA: TGTGCCAGCTCACCTCCGGGGGAGAGTGAGCAGTTCTTC. V gene TRBV18 combines with J gene TRBJ2-1; possibly TRBD2 for D (6 bases). The CDR3 covers 13 residues. Germline V gene data show CDR1 as KGHSH and CDR2 as LQKENI. The V gene lost 3 bases and the J gene lost 9 bases, with 12 bases spanning the gap.